This entry is about one TCR beta chain. Original methodology: Estimates of nucleated cell counts were drawn from the amplification of reference gene primers. Only in-frame clones appear in the TCRdb table, and some are missing; sequencing was by immunoSEQ multiplex PCR. V and J calls and clone size follow that table, whereas D and trimming were derived from the DNA. The table lists 200,000 to 250,000 clones, roughly 86% of them singletons. This sample was included in a study of blood T cell repertoires in COVID-19. Across the whole study: The study drew acute and convalescent COVID-19 samples from the United States, Italy and Spain.

Germline V gene sequence: CDR1 LGHDT, CDR2 YNNKEL (reference sequence). Unmatched junction bases numbered 8, after V lost 0 bases and J lost 9 bases. This CDR3 spans 15 amino acids. The rearrangement uses TRBV3-1 (or the pseudogene TRBV3-2) and TRBJ2-1; TRBD2 agrees at 7 bases. This clonotype originated in a woman between 25 and 40 years old who had recovered from COVID-19. Material: peripheral blood. CDR3 residues: CASSQEGLQRGEQFF. The CDR3 coding sequence is TGTGCCAGCAGCCAAGAGGGACTACAGCGGGGTGAGCAGTTCTTC.